These T cell receptor beta chains were read from a single sample in a study of PD-L1 blockade in urothelial cancer. Using immunoSEQ multiplex PCR, the repertoire was profiled, and TCRdb retains in-frame clones only, with some absent. The sample includes around 120,000 clones, more than 85% of them seen just once. The sample was PBMCs, taken around atezolizumab (anti-PD-L1) treatment. The receptors stem from a man in his sixties with urothelial cancer. Both conserved end residues are part of each CDR3. D genes are given only for firm matches. Clone size, where shown, is once, few, many, or a class for clones that have expanded.

D: .
J: TRBJ1-3
size: .
V: TRBV28
CDR3: CASSLDLGGTPTFSGNTIYF
DNA: TGTGCCAGCAGTTTAGACCTCGGCGGAACGCCTACCTTCTCTGGAAACACCATATATTTT

D: TRBD2
J: TRBJ2-3
size: .
V: TRBV5-3
CDR3: CARSPGTSSTDTQYF
DNA: TGTGCCAGAAGCCCCGGGACTAGTAGTACAGATACGCAGTATTTT

D: .
J: TRBJ2-6
size: once
V: TRBV19
CDR3: CASSMGQASGANVLTF
DNA: TGTGCCAGTAGTATGGGCCAGGCCTCTGGGGCCAACGTCCTGACTTTC

D: .
J: TRBJ2-5
size: .
V: TRBV28
CDR3: CASRGGAGLGQETQYF
DNA: TGTGCCAGCAGGGGGGGGGCGGGGCTGGGCCAAGAGACCCAGTACTTC

D: TRBD1
J: TRBJ1-1
size: .
V: TRBV27
CDR3: CASSDRGAGVTEAFF
DNA: TGTGCCAGCAGCGACAGGGGGGCGGGGGTAACTGAAGCTTTCTTT

D: TRBD2
J: TRBJ2-5
size: .
V: TRBV19
CDR3: CASSILGLAGEETQYF
DNA: TGTGCCAGTAGTATTCTCGGACTAGCGGGGGAAGAGACCCAGTACTTC

D: .
J: TRBJ1-2
size: .
V: TRBV6-5
CDR3: CASRRTDYGYTF
DNA: TGTGCCAGCAGACGGACAGACTATGGCTACACCTTC

D: .
J: TRBJ2-6
size: once
V: TRBV11-3
CDR3: CASSFRVPSGANVLTF
DNA: TGTGCCAGCAGCTTCCGGGTCCCCTCTGGGGCCAACGTCCTGACTTTC

D: TRBD2
J: TRBJ2-3
size: .
V: TRBV5-4
CDR3: CASSLGGLAGADTQYF
DNA: TGTGCCAGCAGCTTGGGGGGACTAGCGGGGGCAGATACGCAGTATTTT

D: .
J: TRBJ2-4
size: .
V: TRBV4-3
CDR3: CASSQEVAGAKNIQYF
DNA: TGCGCCAGCAGCCAGGAGGTAGCCGGAGCCAAAAACATTCAGTACTTC

D: .
J: TRBJ1-3
size: .
V: TRBV25-1
CDR3: CASSAHRVPGNTIYF
DNA: TGTGCCAGCAGTGCTCACAGGGTCCCTGGAAACACCATATATTTT

D: TRBD2
J: TRBJ2-7
size: .
V: TRBV7-2
CDR3: CASSLVSGEGYEQYF
DNA: TGTGCCAGCAGCTTAGTTTCGGGGGAGGGATACGAGCAGTACTTC

D: .
J: TRBJ1-5
size: .
V: TRBV2
CDR3: CASSLGAASNQPQHF
DNA: TGTGCCAGCAGCCTGGGGGCAGCTAGCAATCAGCCCCAGCATTTT

D: .
J: TRBJ1-2
size: once
V: TRBV5-1
CDR3: CASSLGLGGVSGYTF
DNA: TGCGCCAGCAGCCTGGGTTTGGGGGGGGTAAGCGGCTACACCTTC

D: .
J: TRBJ1-1
size: .
V: TRBV9
CDR3: CASSGLGGGNTEAFF
DNA: TGTGCCAGCAGCGGACTAGGGGGGGGGAACACTGAAGCTTTCTTT

D: .
J: TRBJ1-2
size: .
V: TRBV4-1
CDR3: CASSPIIQGGYTF
DNA: TGCGCCAGCAGCCCAATAATACAGGGAGGCTACACCTTC

D: .
J: TRBJ2-7
size: .
V: TRBV2
CDR3: CASSLQGIDEQYF
DNA: TGTGCCAGCAGTCTGCAGGGGATCGACGAGCAGTACTTC

D: TRBD1
J: TRBJ2-5
size: .
V: TRBV6-1
CDR3: CAGKTGLLQETQYF
DNA: TGTGCCGGAAAGACAGGGCTCCTCCAAGAGACCCAGTACTTC

D: TRBD2
J: TRBJ2-1
size: .
V: TRBV9
CDR3: CASSPGGAGFYNEQFF
DNA: TGTGCCAGCAGCCCCGGGGGAGCGGGATTTTACAATGAGCAGTTCTTC

D: TRBD2
J: TRBJ2-7
size: .
V: TRBV9
CDR3: CASSVSGAGDVYEQYF
DNA: TGTGCCAGCAGCGTGAGTGGAGCGGGAGACGTCTACGAGCAGTACTTC

D: TRBD2
J: TRBJ2-7
size: .
V: TRBV7-2
CDR3: CASWGGGGEQYF
DNA: TGTGCCAGCTGGGGGGGTGGAGGCGAGCAGTACTTC

D: .
J: TRBJ1-2
size: .
V: TRBV7-9
CDR3: CASSLDKNYGYTF
DNA: TGTGCCAGCAGCCTGGACAAAAACTATGGCTACACCTTC

D: TRBD2
J: TRBJ2-3
size: .
V: TRBV27
CDR3: CASKRTSGNPGTDTQYF
DNA: TGTGCCAGCAAGCGGACTAGCGGGAACCCTGGTACAGATACGCAGTATTTT

D: .
J: TRBJ1-5
size: once
V: TRBV7-2
CDR3: CASSFQGIGQPQHF
DNA: TGTGCCAGCAGCTTCCAGGGTATCGGTCAGCCCCAGCATTTT

D: .
J: TRBJ2-4
size: .
V: TRBV4-1
CDR3: CASSQAASGIYIQYF
DNA: TGCGCCAGCAGCCAAGCAGCCTCAGGGATTTACATTCAGTACTTC

D: .
J: TRBJ2-3
size: .
V: TRBV18
CDR3: CASSRVGTTPGDTQYF
DNA: TGTGCCAGCTCACGTGTTGGGACAACGCCCGGAGATACGCAGTATTTT

D: TRBD1
J: TRBJ1-1
size: .
V: TRBV27
CDR3: CASSQDRDRAFF
DNA: TGTGCCAGCAGCCAAGACAGGGATCGAGCTTTCTTT

D: .
J: TRBJ2-5
size: .
V: TRBV5-1
CDR3: CASSLGQGRGETQYF
DNA: TGCGCCAGCAGCTTGGGACAGGGCCGGGGGGAGACCCAGTACTTC

D: TRBD1
J: TRBJ2-7
size: .
V: TRBV6-5
CDR3: CASSLGQGSYEQYF
DNA: TGTGCCAGCAGTCTCGGACAGGGGAGCTACGAGCAGTACTTC

D: TRBD1
J: TRBJ1-2
size: .
V: TRBV6-4
CDR3: CASSDSGQGVNGYTF
DNA: TGTGCCAGCAGTGACTCGGGACAGGGGGTGAATGGCTACACCTTC

D: .
J: TRBJ2-3
size: .
V: TRBV25-1
CDR3: CASSRSWTLTDTQYF
DNA: TGTGCCAGCAGTCGATCGTGGACATTAACGGATACGCAGTATTTT

D: TRBD1
J: TRBJ1-2
size: .
V: TRBV10-3
CDR3: CAISWDRGRSGYTF
DNA: TGTGCCATCAGCTGGGACAGGGGGCGGTCAGGCTACACCTTC

D: TRBD2
J: TRBJ2-3
size: .
V: TRBV4-1
CDR3: CASRSASGKDFTDTQYF
DNA: TGCGCCAGCCGATCGGCAAGCGGGAAAGATTTCACAGATACGCAGTATTTT

D: .
J: TRBJ1-2
size: .
V: TRBV7-2
CDR3: CASTPALRGHYGYTF
DNA: TGTGCCAGCACCCCCGCCCTGCGCGGGCACTATGGCTACACCTTC

D: TRBD1
J: TRBJ2-5
size: .
V: TRBV5-1
CDR3: CASSSGQGYETQYF
DNA: TGCGCCAGCAGCTCTGGACAGGGGTACGAGACCCAGTACTTC

D: .
J: TRBJ1-1
size: .
V: TRBV12-5
CDR3: CASGLSGEAFF
DNA: TGTGCTAGTGGGCTATCAGGAGAAGCTTTCTTT

D: TRBD1
J: TRBJ1-5
size: .
V: TRBV18
CDR3: CASSPEQGGIQPQHF
DNA: TGTGCCAGCTCACCTGAGCAGGGGGGTATTCAGCCCCAGCATTTT

D: TRBD1
J: TRBJ1-4
size: .
V: TRBV6-5
CDR3: CASSSDRGKLFF
DNA: TGTGCCAGCAGCTCCGACAGGGGTAAACTGTTTTTT

D: .
J: TRBJ2-3
size: .
V: TRBV6-6
CDR3: CASSPGEARTDTQYF
DNA: TGTGCCAGCAGCCCTGGTGAAGCCCGCACAGATACGCAGTATTTT

D: TRBD2
J: TRBJ2-1
size: .
V: TRBV5-1
CDR3: CASSLRPSGKVEQFF
DNA: TGCGCCAGCAGCTTGAGGCCTAGCGGGAAGGTGGAGCAGTTCTTC

D: TRBD2
J: TRBJ2-3
size: .
V: TRBV7-3
CDR3: CASSLGTSRSTDTQYF
DNA: TGTGCCAGCAGCTTAGGGACTAGCCGAAGCACAGATACGCAGTATTTT

D: TRBD2
J: TRBJ2-3
size: .
V: TRBV5-1
CDR3: CASSSGGASGGTDTQYF
DNA: TGCGCCAGCAGCTCCGGGGGGGCTAGCGGGGGCACAGATACGCAGTATTTT

D: .
J: TRBJ2-1
size: once
V: TRBV7-7
CDR3: CASSLRRGAPDEQFF
DNA: TGTGCCAGCAGCTTACGACGGGGGGCCCCAGATGAGCAGTTCTTC

D: .
J: TRBJ2-2
size: .
V: TRBV4-1
CDR3: CASSQAGTPGVGELFF
DNA: TGCGCCAGCAGCCAAGCGGGCACTCCGGGGGTGGGGGAGCTGTTTTTT

D: TRBD1
J: TRBJ1-4
size: once
V: TRBV6-1
CDR3: CASRAGTGGEKLFF
DNA: TGTGCCAGCAGGGCCGGGACAGGGGGGGAAAAACTGTTTTTT

D: .
J: TRBJ2-7
size: once
V: TRBV7-9
CDR3: CASSATSYEQYF
DNA: TGTGCCAGCAGCGCGACAAGCTACGAGCAGTACTTC

D: TRBD1
J: TRBJ1-2
size: .
V: TRBV19
CDR3: CASSTSDRANGYTF
DNA: TGTGCCAGTAGTACCTCCGACAGGGCGAATGGCTACACCTTC

D: .
J: TRBJ1-2
size: .
V: TRBV27
CDR3: CASSPGPEDYGYTF
DNA: TGTGCCAGCAGTCCCGGGCCGGAGGACTATGGCTACACCTTC